One sample yielded the 23 T cell receptor beta chains listed below, sequenced in a study of monozygotic twins with inflammatory bowel disease. TCRdb derives one entry per CDR3 protein from the 5' RACE reads, leaving out DNA. In total, the table holds fewer than 450,000 distinct CDR3 sequences. Sequences were obtained from blood. All receptors come from a human donor with ulcerative colitis or Crohn's disease, or a healthy co-twin of an affected twin (not recorded which).

The chain is built from TRBV5-1 and TRBJ1-2; with no DNA, the TCRdb D assignment of TRBD1 cannot be verified. Looked up from germline, CDR1 is SGHRS and CDR2 is YFSETQ. CDR3 length: 16 residues. The CDR3 loop is CASSFSPVRTSYGYTF.

V and J are TRBV20-1 and TRBJ1-1. Looked up from germline, CDR1 is DFQATT and CDR2 is SNEGSKA (reference sequence). The CDR3 has 19 amino acids. The CDR3 sequence: CSIVPEIMPGPDMNTEAFF.

The chain uses TRBV27 and TRBJ1-1. CDR3 length: 15 amino acids. CDR1 is MNHEY, CDR2 SMNVEV, per germline (reference sequence). This CDR3 reads CASSPRGTALTEAFF.

This chain links TRBV12-3 or TRBV12-4 with TRBJ2-3; the D call of TRBD2 rests on TCRdb alone, since no DNA is present to check it. The CDR3 totals 15 residues. The chain's CDR3 is CASSFGTSLSDTQYF.

V is TRBV7-3 and J is TRBJ2-2; no DNA is available, so the TRBD2 call from TCRdb remains unchecked. The germline V gene has CDR1 SGHTA and CDR2 FQGTGA. This CDR3 comprises 14 residues. CDR3 amino acids: CASSSEVGTGELFF. The entire variable domain, with the rest obtained from reference TRBV7-3 and TRBJ2-2, is as follows: GAGVSQTPSNKVTEKGKYVELRCDPISGHTALYWYRQSLGQGPEFLIYFQGTGAADDSGLPNDRFFAVRPEGSVSTLKIQRTERGDSAVYLCASSSEVGTGELFFGEGSRLTVL.

V is TRBV27 and J is TRBJ2-7; without DNA, the TCRdb call of TRBD2 cannot be checked. The germline V gene encodes CDR1 MNHEY and CDR2 SMNVEV (reference sequence). CDR3 length: 15 amino acids. The CDR3 region is CASSLEASGRYEQYF.

The V and J genes are TRBV12-3 or TRBV12-4 and TRBJ2-1; TCRdb's D call of TRBD2 is untestable without DNA. CDR3 length: 16 amino acids. The CDR3 protein is CASSKLTSGGAYEQFF.

The genes are TRBV20-1 and TRBJ1-6; TCRdb's D gene call, TRBD1, goes unchecked for lack of DNA. From germline, CDR1 is DFQATT and CDR2 SNEGSKA (reference sequence). The CDR3 runs to 15 residues. CDR3 in amino acids: CSAGGGTGVNSPLHF.

The chain couples TRBV6-5 to TRBJ2-6. Germline assignment: CDR1 MNHEY and CDR2 SVGAGI. The CDR3 runs to 15 residues. This CDR3 reads CASSYDPSGANVLTF.

The chain recombines TRBV6-1 with TRBJ2-5; the D call from TCRdb, TRBD1, cannot be confirmed without DNA. Germline V gives CDR1 MNHNS, CDR2 SASEGT. The CDR3 has 16 amino acids. The CDR3: CASRTWDRPVKETQYF.

This chain uses TRBV20-1 with TRBJ1-4; TCRdb designates TRBD1, a call that cannot be tested without DNA. Looked up from germline, CDR1 is DFQATT and CDR2 is SNEGSKA (reference sequence). CDR3 length equals 13 residues. The CDR3 reads CSAVQGIGEKLFF.

The genes are TRBV7-9 and TRBJ2-7; absent DNA, TCRdb's TRBD1 call cannot be checked. The CDR3 covers 16 residues. Germline CDR1 is SEHNR and CDR2 is FQNEAQ (reference sequence). CDR3 loop: CASSLKQGASSYEQYF.

This chain connects TRBV4-3 to TRBJ2-5; the D call of TRBD2 rests on TCRdb alone, since no DNA is present to check it. The CDR3 is made up of 16 amino acids. Germline lookup yields CDR1 LGHNA and CDR2 YSLEER. CDR3 in amino acids: CASSQELRGGQETQYF.

V usage is TRBV7-6 and J usage is TRBJ2-7; TCRdb proposes TRBD1, but this gene call is untestable without DNA. Germline V gene data show CDR1 as SGHVS and CDR2 as FNYEAQ. CDR3 size: 14 residues. The CDR3 reads CASSLNRMTYEQYF.

CDR3 residues: CASSTMPGSYEQYF. The chain combines TRBV6-1 with TRBJ2-7; TCRdb selects TRBD1, and the lack of DNA leaves this call unchecked. Germline V lookup: CDR1 MNHNS, CDR2 SASEGT. The CDR3 has 14 residues.

The V and J genes are TRBV6-4 and TRBJ2-1; TCRdb indicates TRBD1, and absent DNA this call remains unverified. This CDR3 region has 15 residues. Germline CDR1 and CDR2: MRHNA and SNTAGT. CDR3 protein: CASSAGGASYNEQFF.

The CDR3 spells CASSYSGTALSGANVLTF. The chain couples TRBV6-5 to TRBJ2-6; absent DNA, TCRdb's TRBD1 call cannot be checked. The CDR3 totals 18 residues. CDR1 is MNHEY and CDR2 is SVGAGI in the germline V gene.

The CDR3 region is CSAVTSDGFSYEQYF. The chain couples TRBV20-1 to TRBJ2-7; the D call from TCRdb, TRBD2, cannot be confirmed without DNA. Per the germline V gene, CDR1 is DFQATT and CDR2 is SNEGSKA (reference sequence). The CDR3 consists of 15 residues.

This chain joins TRBV7-3 and TRBJ2-3; TCRdb outputs TRBD2, but without DNA this stays unchecked. Germline-derived CDR1 and CDR2 are SGHTA and FQGTGA. The CDR3 covers 15 residues. CDR3 sequence reads: CASSPPAASTDTQYF.

This chain links TRBV2 with TRBJ1-6. The V gene's germline CDR1 is SNHLY and CDR2 FYNNEI. The CDR3 covers 11 residues. CDR3 sequence: CASSLTSPLHF.

The genes are TRBV5-1 and TRBJ1-6. CDR3 size: 12 residues. Germline CDR1 SGHRS, CDR2 YFSETQ. This CDR3 is CASSFNNSPLHF.

The chain uses TRBV12-3 or TRBV12-4 and TRBJ2-5. This CDR3 has 14 amino acids. CDR3 region: CASNSGWGSETQYF.

The rearrangement uses TRBV15 and TRBJ2-2; TCRdb picks TRBD1, but there is no DNA to check that call. Germline V gives CDR1 LNHNV, CDR2 YYDKDF (reference sequence). The CDR3 runs 15 residues. This CDR3 is CATSRAVQTTGELFF. Supplemented by reference TRBV15 and TRBJ2-2, the full variable domain reads DAMVIQNPRYQVTQFGKPVTLSCSQTLNHNVMYWYQQKSSQAPKLLFHYYDKDFNNEADTPDNFQSRRPNTSFCFLDIRSPGLGDTAMYLCATSRAVQTTGELFFGEGSRLTVL.